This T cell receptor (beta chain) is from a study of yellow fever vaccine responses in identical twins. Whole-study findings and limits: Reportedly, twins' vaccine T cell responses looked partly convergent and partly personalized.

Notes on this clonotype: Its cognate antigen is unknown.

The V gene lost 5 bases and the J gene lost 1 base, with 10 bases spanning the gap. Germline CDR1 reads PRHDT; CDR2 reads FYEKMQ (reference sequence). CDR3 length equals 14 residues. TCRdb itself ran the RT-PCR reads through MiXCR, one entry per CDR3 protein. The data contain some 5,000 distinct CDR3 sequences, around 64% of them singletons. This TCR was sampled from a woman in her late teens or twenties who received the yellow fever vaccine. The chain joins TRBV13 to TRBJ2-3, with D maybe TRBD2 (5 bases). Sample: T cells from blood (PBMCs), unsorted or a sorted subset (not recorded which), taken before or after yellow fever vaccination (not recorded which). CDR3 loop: CASSAGSGTDTQYF. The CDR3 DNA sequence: TGTGCCAGCAGCGCCGGTAGCGGCACAGATACGCAGTATTTT.